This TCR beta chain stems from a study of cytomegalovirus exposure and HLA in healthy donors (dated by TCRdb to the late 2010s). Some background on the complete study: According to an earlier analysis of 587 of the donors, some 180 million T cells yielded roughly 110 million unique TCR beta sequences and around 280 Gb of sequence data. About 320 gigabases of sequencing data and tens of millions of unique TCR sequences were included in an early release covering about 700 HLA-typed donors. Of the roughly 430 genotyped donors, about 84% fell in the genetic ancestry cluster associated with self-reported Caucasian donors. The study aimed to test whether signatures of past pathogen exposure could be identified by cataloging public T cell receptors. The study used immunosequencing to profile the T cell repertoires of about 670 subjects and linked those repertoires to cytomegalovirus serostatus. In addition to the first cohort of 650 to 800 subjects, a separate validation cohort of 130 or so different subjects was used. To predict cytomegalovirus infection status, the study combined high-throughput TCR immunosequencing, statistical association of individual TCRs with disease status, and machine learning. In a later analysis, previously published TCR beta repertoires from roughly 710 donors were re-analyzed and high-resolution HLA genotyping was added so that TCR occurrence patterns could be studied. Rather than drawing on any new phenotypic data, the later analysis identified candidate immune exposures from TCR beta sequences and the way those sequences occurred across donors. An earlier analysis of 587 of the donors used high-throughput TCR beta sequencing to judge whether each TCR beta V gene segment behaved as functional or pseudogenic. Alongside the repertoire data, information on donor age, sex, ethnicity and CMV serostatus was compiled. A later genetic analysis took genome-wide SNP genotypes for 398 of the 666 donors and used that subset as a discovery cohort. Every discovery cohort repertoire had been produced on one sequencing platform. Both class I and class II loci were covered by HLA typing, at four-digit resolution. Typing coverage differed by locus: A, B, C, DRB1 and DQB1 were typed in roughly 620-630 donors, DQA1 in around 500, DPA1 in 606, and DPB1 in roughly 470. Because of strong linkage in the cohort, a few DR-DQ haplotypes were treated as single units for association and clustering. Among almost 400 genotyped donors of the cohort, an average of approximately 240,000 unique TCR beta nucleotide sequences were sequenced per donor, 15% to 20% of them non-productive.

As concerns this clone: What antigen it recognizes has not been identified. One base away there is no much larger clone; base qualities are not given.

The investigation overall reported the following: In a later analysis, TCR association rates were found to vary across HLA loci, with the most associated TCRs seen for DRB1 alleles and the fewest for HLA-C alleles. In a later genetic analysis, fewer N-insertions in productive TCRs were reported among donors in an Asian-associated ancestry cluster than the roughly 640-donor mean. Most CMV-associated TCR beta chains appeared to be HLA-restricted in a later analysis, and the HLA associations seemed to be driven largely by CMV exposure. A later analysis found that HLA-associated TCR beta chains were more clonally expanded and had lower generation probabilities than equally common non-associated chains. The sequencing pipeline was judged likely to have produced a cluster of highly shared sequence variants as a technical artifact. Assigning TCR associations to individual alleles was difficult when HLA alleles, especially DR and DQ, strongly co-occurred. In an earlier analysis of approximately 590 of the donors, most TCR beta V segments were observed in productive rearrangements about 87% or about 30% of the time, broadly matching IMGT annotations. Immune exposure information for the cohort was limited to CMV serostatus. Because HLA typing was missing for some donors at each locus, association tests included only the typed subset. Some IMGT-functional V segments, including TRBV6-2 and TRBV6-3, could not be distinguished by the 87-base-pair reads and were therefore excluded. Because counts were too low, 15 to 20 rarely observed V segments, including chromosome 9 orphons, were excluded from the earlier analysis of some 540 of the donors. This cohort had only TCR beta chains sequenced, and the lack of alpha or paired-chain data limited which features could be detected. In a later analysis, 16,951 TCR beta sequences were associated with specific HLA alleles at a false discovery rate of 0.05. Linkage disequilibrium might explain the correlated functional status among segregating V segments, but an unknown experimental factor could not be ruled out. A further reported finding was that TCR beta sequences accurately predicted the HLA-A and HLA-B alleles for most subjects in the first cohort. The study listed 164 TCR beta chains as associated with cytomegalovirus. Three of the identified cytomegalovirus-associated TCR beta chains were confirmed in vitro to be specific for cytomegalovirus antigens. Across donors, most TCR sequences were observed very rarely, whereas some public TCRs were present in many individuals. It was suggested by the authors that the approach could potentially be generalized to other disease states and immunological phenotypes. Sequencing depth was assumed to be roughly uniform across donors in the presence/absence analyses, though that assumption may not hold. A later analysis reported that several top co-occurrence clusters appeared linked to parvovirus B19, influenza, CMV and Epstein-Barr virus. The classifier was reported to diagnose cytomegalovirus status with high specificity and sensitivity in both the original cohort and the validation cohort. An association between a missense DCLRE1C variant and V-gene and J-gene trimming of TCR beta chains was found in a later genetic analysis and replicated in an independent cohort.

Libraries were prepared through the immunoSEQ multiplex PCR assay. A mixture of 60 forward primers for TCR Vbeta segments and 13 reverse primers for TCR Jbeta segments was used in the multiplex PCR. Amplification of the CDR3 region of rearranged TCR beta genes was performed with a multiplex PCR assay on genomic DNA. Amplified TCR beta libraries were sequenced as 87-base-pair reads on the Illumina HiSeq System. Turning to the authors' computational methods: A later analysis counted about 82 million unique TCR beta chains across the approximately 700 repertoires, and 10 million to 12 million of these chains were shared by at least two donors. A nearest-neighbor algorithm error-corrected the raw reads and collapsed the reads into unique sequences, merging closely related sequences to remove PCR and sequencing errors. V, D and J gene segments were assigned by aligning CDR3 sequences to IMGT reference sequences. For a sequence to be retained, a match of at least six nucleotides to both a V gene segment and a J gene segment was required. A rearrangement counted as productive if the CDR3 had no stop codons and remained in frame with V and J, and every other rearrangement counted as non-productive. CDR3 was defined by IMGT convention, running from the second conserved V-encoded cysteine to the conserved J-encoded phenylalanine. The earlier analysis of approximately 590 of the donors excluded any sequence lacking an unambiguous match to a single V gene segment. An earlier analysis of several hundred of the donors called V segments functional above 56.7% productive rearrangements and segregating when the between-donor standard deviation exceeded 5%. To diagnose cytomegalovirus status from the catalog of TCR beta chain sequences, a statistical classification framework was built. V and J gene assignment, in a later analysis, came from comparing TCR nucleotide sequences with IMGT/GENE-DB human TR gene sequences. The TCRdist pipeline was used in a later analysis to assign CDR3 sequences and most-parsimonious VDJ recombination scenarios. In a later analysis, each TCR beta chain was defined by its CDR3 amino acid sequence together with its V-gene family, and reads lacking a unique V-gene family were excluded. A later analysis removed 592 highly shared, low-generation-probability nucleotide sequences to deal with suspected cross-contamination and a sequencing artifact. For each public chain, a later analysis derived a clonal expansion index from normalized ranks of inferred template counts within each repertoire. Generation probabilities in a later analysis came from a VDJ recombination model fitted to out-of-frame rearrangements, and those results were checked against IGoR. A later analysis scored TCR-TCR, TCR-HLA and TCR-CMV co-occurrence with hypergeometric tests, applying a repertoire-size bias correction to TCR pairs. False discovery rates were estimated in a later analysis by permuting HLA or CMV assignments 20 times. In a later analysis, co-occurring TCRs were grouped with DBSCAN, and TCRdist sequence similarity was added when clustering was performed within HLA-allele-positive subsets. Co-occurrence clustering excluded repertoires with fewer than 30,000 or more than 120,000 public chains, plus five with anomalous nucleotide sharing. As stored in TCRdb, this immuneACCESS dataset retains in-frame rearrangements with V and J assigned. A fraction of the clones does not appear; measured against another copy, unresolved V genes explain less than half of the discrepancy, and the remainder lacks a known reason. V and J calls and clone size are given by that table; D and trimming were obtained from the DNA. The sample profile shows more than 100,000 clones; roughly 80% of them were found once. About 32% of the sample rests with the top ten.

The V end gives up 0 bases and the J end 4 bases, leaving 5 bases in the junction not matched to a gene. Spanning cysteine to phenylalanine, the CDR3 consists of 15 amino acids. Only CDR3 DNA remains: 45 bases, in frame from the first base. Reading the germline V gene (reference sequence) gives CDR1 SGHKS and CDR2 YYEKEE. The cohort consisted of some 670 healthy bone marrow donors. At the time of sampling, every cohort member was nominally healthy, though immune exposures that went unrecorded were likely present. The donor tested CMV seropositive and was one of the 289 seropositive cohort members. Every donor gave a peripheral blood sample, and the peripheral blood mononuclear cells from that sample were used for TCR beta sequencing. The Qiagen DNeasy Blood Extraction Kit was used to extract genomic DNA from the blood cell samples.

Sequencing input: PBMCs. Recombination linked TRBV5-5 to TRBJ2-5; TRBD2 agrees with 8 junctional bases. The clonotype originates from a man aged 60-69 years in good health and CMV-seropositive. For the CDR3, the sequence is CASSLGQAGVETQYF. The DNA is TGTGCCAGCAGCTTGGGTCAAGCGGGAGTAGAGACCCAGTACTTC.